These T cell receptor beta chains were read from a single sample in a study of T cells after yellow fever vaccination. TCRdb analysed the 5' RACE reads with MiXCR anew, one entry per CDR3 protein. The sample lists over 150,000 distinct CDR3 sequences, approximately 6.2% occurring once. The sample consisted of CD4+ T cells sorted from PBMCs, taken on the day of the first yellow fever vaccination. Source of these receptors: a man between 18 and 29 years old who received the YFV17D yellow fever vaccine. CDR3s include the opening cysteine and the closing phenylalanine or tryptophan. The order of the fields is clone size, J gene, V gene, D gene, CDR3 protein, CDR3 DNA. D genes are given only for firm matches. Expanded clones get a size class; other rows say once, few or many, or leave the size out.

clone_size: few; j_call: TRBJ1-6; v_call: TRBV20-1; d_call: -; cdr3_aa: CSARLQENSPLHF; cdr3_nt: TGCAGTGCTAGGTTGCAGGAGAATTCACCCCTCCACTTT
clone_size: many; j_call: TRBJ2-1; v_call: TRBV7-2; d_call: TRBD1; cdr3_aa: CASSPTGGLYNEQFF; cdr3_nt: TGTGCCAGCAGCCCGACAGGGGGACTCTACAATGAGCAGTTCTTC
clone_size: many; j_call: TRBJ1-6; v_call: TRBV7-2; d_call: TRBD1; cdr3_aa: CASSPRTGDSPLHF; cdr3_nt: TGTGCCAGCAGCCCTCGGACAGGGGATTCACCCCTCCACTTT
clone_size: few; j_call: TRBJ2-5; v_call: TRBV5-6; d_call: TRBD2; cdr3_aa: CASSLGGGGAEETQYF; cdr3_nt: TGTGCCAGCAGCTTAGGTGGCGGGGGGGCAGAAGAGACCCAGTACTTC
clone_size: few; j_call: TRBJ2-3; v_call: TRBV2; d_call: -; cdr3_aa: CASSGGNKDTQYF; cdr3_nt: TGTGCCAGCAGTGGTGGGAATAAAGATACGCAGTATTTT
clone_size: few; j_call: TRBJ2-5; v_call: TRBV20-1; d_call: -; cdr3_aa: CSARKGGARETQYF; cdr3_nt: TGCAGTGCTAGGAAGGGGGGGGCCCGAGAGACCCAGTACTTC
clone_size: many; j_call: TRBJ2-3; v_call: TRBV7-2; d_call: -; cdr3_aa: CASSLSGQTDTQYF; cdr3_nt: TGTGCCAGCAGCTTATCGGGCCAGACAGATACGCAGTATTTT
clone_size: many; j_call: TRBJ2-3; v_call: TRBV6-2/TRBV6-3; d_call: TRBD2; cdr3_aa: CASSRRGAGADTQYF; cdr3_nt: TGTGCCAGCAGTCGGCGGGGGGCCGGCGCAGATACGCAGTATTTT
clone_size: few; j_call: TRBJ2-3; v_call: TRBV9; d_call: -; cdr3_aa: CASSAFSEVPDTQYF; cdr3_nt: TGTGCCAGCAGCGCCTTCTCCGAGGTACCAGATACGCAGTATTTT
clone_size: few; j_call: TRBJ1-6; v_call: TRBV7-2; d_call: TRBD1; cdr3_aa: CASSSRGQTNSPLHF; cdr3_nt: TGTGCCAGCAGCTCCAGGGGGCAGACGAATTCACCCCTCCACTTT
clone_size: many; j_call: TRBJ2-2; v_call: TRBV9; d_call: -; cdr3_aa: CASSVVSRGTGELFF; cdr3_nt: TGTGCCAGCAGCGTAGTTTCTCGAGGGACCGGGGAGCTGTTTTTT
clone_size: many; j_call: TRBJ1-5; v_call: TRBV29-1; d_call: TRBD1; cdr3_aa: CSVATGAVSQPQHF; cdr3_nt: TGCAGCGTCGCCACAGGGGCGGTTTCTCAGCCCCAGCATTTT
clone_size: many; j_call: TRBJ1-2; v_call: TRBV6-2/TRBV6-3; d_call: -; cdr3_aa: CASWTPFGPAGYGYTF; cdr3_nt: TGTGCCAGCTGGACACCTTTTGGCCCCGCGGGGTATGGCTACACCTTC
clone_size: few; j_call: TRBJ2-2; v_call: TRBV5-1; d_call: TRBD2; cdr3_aa: CASSSDLGLASGELFF; cdr3_nt: TGCGCCAGCAGTTCAGACCTGGGACTAGCGTCCGGGGAGCTGTTTTTT
clone_size: many; j_call: TRBJ2-5; v_call: TRBV11-1; d_call: -; cdr3_aa: CASSAVETQYF; cdr3_nt: TGTGCCAGCAGCGCTGTAGAGACCCAGTACTTC
clone_size: many; j_call: TRBJ2-3; v_call: TRBV7-8; d_call: -; cdr3_aa: CASSPGPEDTQYF; cdr3_nt: TGTGCCAGCAGCCCGGGACCAGAAGATACGCAGTATTTT
clone_size: many; j_call: TRBJ2-5; v_call: TRBV7-6; d_call: TRBD1; cdr3_aa: CASSSTRTGGMKTQYF; cdr3_nt: TGTGCCAGCAGCTCCACCCGGACAGGGGGCATGAAGACCCAGTACTTC
clone_size: many; j_call: TRBJ1-1; v_call: TRBV19; d_call: -; cdr3_aa: CASSSRQVPTEAFF; cdr3_nt: TGTGCCAGTAGTTCCCGACAGGTCCCCACTGAAGCTTTCTTT
clone_size: few; j_call: TRBJ2-7; v_call: TRBV7-2; d_call: -; cdr3_aa: CASSLEVGREQYF; cdr3_nt: TGTGCCAGCAGCTTAGAAGTGGGTCGGGAGCAGTACTTC
clone_size: many; j_call: TRBJ2-3; v_call: TRBV7-9; d_call: -; cdr3_aa: CASSRALF; cdr3_nt: TGTGCCAGCAGCCGGGCCCTTTTT
clone_size: many; j_call: TRBJ2-7; v_call: TRBV7-2; d_call: -; cdr3_aa: CASSPGSGPYEQYF; cdr3_nt: TGTGCCAGCAGCCCAGGTTCGGGCCCCTACGAGCAGTACTTC
clone_size: many; j_call: TRBJ2-3; v_call: TRBV6-5; d_call: TRBD2; cdr3_aa: CASSYVAGGRIKGRDTQYF; cdr3_nt: TGTGCCAGCAGTTACGTGGCGGGGGGGCGAATAAAGGGCCGAGATACGCAGTATTTT
clone_size: -; j_call: TRBJ1-1; v_call: TRBV29-1; d_call: TRBD1; cdr3_aa: CSVRLPFNRGATEAFF; cdr3_nt: TGCAGCGTTAGGCTCCCTTTCAACAGGGGCGCAACTGAAGCTTTCTTT
clone_size: many; j_call: TRBJ2-1; v_call: TRBV5-4; d_call: TRBD2; cdr3_aa: CASGLAGNYNEQFF; cdr3_nt: TGTGCCAGCGGACTAGCGGGGAACTACAATGAGCAGTTCTTC
clone_size: -; j_call: TRBJ1-5; v_call: TRBV5-1; d_call: -; cdr3_aa: CASSRTGSPYQPQHF; cdr3_nt: TGCGCCAGCAGCCGTACAGGGAGTCCTTATCAGCCCCAGCATTTT
clone_size: -; j_call: TRBJ2-5; v_call: TRBV9; d_call: TRBD2; cdr3_aa: CASSVGNSGVETQYF; cdr3_nt: TGTGCCAGCAGCGTAGGGAATAGCGGGGTCGAGACCCAGTACTTC
clone_size: few; j_call: TRBJ2-5; v_call: TRBV7-9; d_call: TRBD1; cdr3_aa: CASSLGWTGVYQETQYF; cdr3_nt: TGTGCCAGCAGCTTAGGATGGACAGGAGTGTACCAAGAGACCCAGTACTTC
clone_size: few; j_call: TRBJ1-1; v_call: TRBV27; d_call: -; cdr3_aa: CASSFRVNTEAFF; cdr3_nt: TGTGCCAGCAGTTTCAGGGTGAACACTGAAGCTTTCTTT
clone_size: -; j_call: TRBJ2-2; v_call: TRBV3-1; d_call: -; cdr3_aa: CASSQDLRGLDTGELFF; cdr3_nt: TGTGCCAGCAGCCAAGATCTGCGGGGTCTGGACACCGGGGAGCTGTTTTTT